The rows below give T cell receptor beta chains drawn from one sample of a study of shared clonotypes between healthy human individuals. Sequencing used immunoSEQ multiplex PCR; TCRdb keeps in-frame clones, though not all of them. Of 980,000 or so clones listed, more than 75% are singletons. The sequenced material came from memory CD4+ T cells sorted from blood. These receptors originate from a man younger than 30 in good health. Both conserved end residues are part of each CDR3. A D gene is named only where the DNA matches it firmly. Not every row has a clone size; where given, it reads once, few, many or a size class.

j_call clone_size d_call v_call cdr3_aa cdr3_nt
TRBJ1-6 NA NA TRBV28 CASNPFTRGPYNSPLHF TGTGCCAGCAATCCCTTTACCCGGGGACCCTATAATTCACCCCTCCACTTT
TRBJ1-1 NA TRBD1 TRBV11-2 CASSLGGQGITEAFF TGTGCCAGCAGCTTAGGCGGACAGGGGATCACTGAAGCTTTCTTT
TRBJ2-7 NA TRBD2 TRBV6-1 CASTSSGGAYEQYF TGTGCCAGCACCTCTAGCGGGGGGGCCTACGAGCAGTACTTC
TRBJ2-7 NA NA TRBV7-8 CASSLAVGDADSYEQYF TGTGCCAGCAGCTTAGCCGTAGGGGACGCCGACTCCTACGAGCAGTACTTC
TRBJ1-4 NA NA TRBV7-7 CASSFRQTLNEKLFF TGTGCTAGCAGCTTTAGACAGACCCTTAATGAAAAACTGTTTTTT
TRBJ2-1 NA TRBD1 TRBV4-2 CASSQGDSVAEQFF TGTGCCAGCAGCCAAGGGGACAGCGTGGCGGAGCAGTTCTTC
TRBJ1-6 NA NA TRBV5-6 CASSLIQGSPLHF TGTGCCAGCAGCTTAATACAGGGTTCACCCCTCCACTTT
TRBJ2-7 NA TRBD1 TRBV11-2 CASSPDRRSYEQYF TGTGCCAGCAGCCCGGACAGGAGGTCCTACGAGCAGTACTTC
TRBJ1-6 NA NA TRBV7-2 CASSPGAPNSPLHF TGTGCCAGCAGCCCGGGAGCTCCTAATTCACCCCTCCACTTT
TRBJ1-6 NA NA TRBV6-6 CASSTIRDTSLHLHF TGTGCCAGCAGTACGATCCGGGACACTTCCCTTCACCTCCACTTT
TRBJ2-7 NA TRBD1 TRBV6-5 CASSGTGTGHYEQYF TGTGCCAGCAGTGGAACCGGGACAGGCCACTACGAGCAGTACTTC
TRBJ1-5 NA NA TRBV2 CASRGQGLQPQHF TGTGCCAGCCGGGGCCAGGGGCTTCAGCCCCAGCATTTT
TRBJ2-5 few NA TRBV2 CASNRGTSGTQYF TGTGCCAGCAATAGGGGCACTAGTGGGACCCAGTACTTC
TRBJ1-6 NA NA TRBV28 CASSSTPGPLRSPLHF TGTGCCAGCAGTTCAACCCCAGGTCCCTTGCGTTCACCCCTCCACTTT